Below, 16 T cell receptor beta chains from the same sample are listed, as sequenced in a study of blood T cell repertoires in COVID-19. Clones were sequenced by immunoSEQ multiplex PCR, and TCRdb holds only the in-frame ones, with some missing. The sample has 250,000 to 350,000 clones, roughly 90% seen once. What was sequenced was peripheral blood. The receptors were sampled from a man aged 30 to 39 with acute or convalescent COVID-19.

V and J are TRBV5-1 and TRBJ1-6; 8 bases line up with TRBD1. Losses at the gene ends were 4 bases for V and 8 bases for J; bases not matched to a gene: 5. Germline CDR1 is SGHRS and CDR2 is YFSETQ. The CDR3 runs to 14 residues. This CDR3 reads CASSPGQGHSPLHF. CDR3 nucleotide sequence: TGCGCCAGCAGCCCAGGACAGGGACATTCACCCCTCCACTTT.

The CDR3 coding sequence is TGTGCCAGCAGCCAAGATCCAGGACAGGGCCGGGGCTACACCTTC. It specifies CASSQDPGQGRGYTF. The chain combines TRBV3-1 (or the pseudogene TRBV3-2) with TRBJ1-2, with 8 bases aligning to TRBD1. The junction had 8 bases not matched to a gene; V was cut back by 0 bases and J by 8 bases. The CDR3 consists of 15 residues. Germline V gene sequence: CDR1 LGHDT, CDR2 YNNKEL (reference sequence).

The V gene is TRBV6-6, the J gene TRBJ2-7; TRBD2 aligns across 7 bases. Germline trimming cut 2 bases from V and 0 bases from J; bases unmatched to any gene: 4. Germline lookup yields CDR1 MNHNY and CDR2 SVGAGI (reference sequence). The CDR3 has 15 residues. CDR3 in amino acids: CASSYGGSASYEQYF. In DNA form, the CDR3 reads TGTGCCAGCAGTTACGGCGGGAGTGCCTCCTACGAGCAGTACTTC.

This chain uses TRBV19 with TRBJ2-3; tentative D call: TRBD2 (5 bases). With 5 bases removed from V and 3 bases from J, the gap between germline ends came to 18 bases. Germline V lookup: CDR1 LNHDA, CDR2 SQIVND (reference sequence). The CDR3 totals 16 residues. DNA of the CDR3: TGTGCCAGTAGTCTACTAGGCTCGCGTGGAACAGATACGCAGTATTTT. Translation: CASSLLGSRGTDTQYF.

The chain uses TRBV14 and TRBJ2-1; the D is unclear. Germline assignment: CDR1 SGHDN and CDR2 FVKESK. The CDR3 is 15 amino acids. The V and J ends lost 0 bases and 5 bases respectively, with 11 bases between them. CDR3 residues: CASSQEVGGNNEQFF. CDR3 DNA: TGTGCCAGCAGCCAAGAAGTAGGCGGAAACAATGAGCAGTTCTTC.

The count of this clone is one. The rearrangement links TRBV6-6 to TRBJ2-7; 9 bases align to TRBD1. The length of the CDR3 is 15 residues. Germline CDR1 reads MNHNY; CDR2 reads SVGAGI (reference sequence). V dropped 2 bases and J dropped 3; count of bases not matched to a gene: 5. CDR3 residues: CASSYSGDRVYEQYF. CDR3 in DNA: TGTGCCAGCAGTTACAGCGGGGACAGGGTCTACGAGCAGTACTTC.

The CDR3 bases are TGTGCCAGCAGTTTATACTGGGGGCAGAACACTGAAGCTTTCTTT. It translates to CASSLYWGQNTEAFF. The rearrangement joins TRBV6-5 to TRBJ1-1; perhaps TRBD1 as D (6 bases). The CDR3 consists of 15 residues. CDR1 is MNHEY, CDR2 SVGAGI, per germline. Trimming shortened V by 4 bases and J by 1 base, and 13 bases separated the two germline ends.

This clone was detected only once. The chain links TRBV11-1 to TRBJ2-3; D remains ambiguous. Germline-derived CDR1 and CDR2 are SGHAT and FQDESV (reference sequence). Trimming cost V 5 bases and J 3 bases, with 12 bases left between them. The CDR3 runs 14 residues. The CDR3 nucleotides are TGTGCCAGCAGCATACTCACTCCAACAGATACGCAGTATTTT. It specifies CASSILTPTDTQYF.

This chain joins TRBV14 and TRBJ1-4; 7 bases are shared with TRBD1. Unmatched junction bases numbered 9, after V lost 3 bases and J lost 8 bases. The CDR3 sequence is 15 residues long. CDR1 is SGHDN and CDR2 is FVKESK in the germline V gene. The CDR3 DNA sequence: TGTGCCAGCAGCCATTTACAGGGGCGCAGCGAAAAACTGTTTTTT. Its translation: CASSHLQGRSEKLFF.

The chain employs TRBV6-4 and TRBJ1-2; D possibly corresponds to TRBD1 (6 bases). The V end was cut by 6 bases, the J end by 4 bases, with 18 bases between. Per the germline V gene, CDR1 is MRHNA and CDR2 is SNTAGT. This CDR3 is built from 15 residues. CDR3 protein: CASSVSYTGPYGYTF. CDR3 sequence (DNA): TGTGCCAGCAGCGTATCATACACAGGGCCCTATGGCTACACCTTC.

V is TRBV7-3 and J is TRBJ2-1; 11 nucleotides agree with TRBD2. The junction had 11 bases not matched to a gene; V was cut back by 1 base and J by 3 bases. Germline V gene sequence: CDR1 SGHTA, CDR2 FQGTGA. The CDR3 runs to 19 residues. CDR3 coding DNA: TGTGCCAGCAGCTTAAAACCGGTAGCGGGGGGGATCCTCTACAATGAGCAGTTCTTC. Amino acid sequence: CASSLKPVAGGILYNEQFF.

This clone came up once. This chain links TRBV19 with TRBJ2-1; possibly TRBD2 for D (7 bases). CDR1 is LNHDA, CDR2 SQIVND, per germline (reference sequence). Between the trimmed V and J ends, which lost 6 bases and 4 bases, there was a span of 19 bases. This CDR3 is 16 amino acids long. The CDR3 spells CASSLSRGGGYNEQFF. CDR3 nucleotide sequence: TGTGCCAGTAGCCTATCTAGAGGGGGGGGATACAATGAGCAGTTCTTC.

The chain uses TRBV5-1 and TRBJ2-1; possible D gene TRBD1, 6 bases. The CDR3 extends over 15 amino acids. The germline CDR1 and CDR2 sequences are SGHRS and YFSETQ. Trimming removed 0 bases from V and 4 bases from J, with 11 bases in between. CDR3 in DNA: TGCGCCAGCAGCTTGGTGGTCGACAGGTACAATGAGCAGTTCTTC. This encodes CASSLVVDRYNEQFF. Full variable domain (rest looked up from reference TRBV5-1 and TRBJ2-1): KAGVTQTPRYLIKTRGQQVTLSCSPISGHRSVSWYQQTPGQGLQFLFEYFSETQRNKGNFPGRFSGRQFSNSRSEMNVSTLELGDSALYLCASSLVVDRYNEQFFGPGTRLTVL.

The rearrangement joins TRBV5-1 to TRBJ2-3, with D perhaps TRBD1 (7 bases). V lost 5 bases to trimming and J lost 4 bases, with 17 bases between them. The CDR3 is made up of 15 amino acids. Germline CDR1 reads SGHRS; CDR2 reads YFSETQ. CDR3 region: CASSTQGGIADTQYF. CDR3 bases: TGCGCCAGCAGTACCCAGGGGGGTATCGCAGATACGCAGTATTTT.

This clone showed up just a few times. This chain links TRBV19 with TRBJ1-5; 7 positions match TRBD1. Germline CDR1 is LNHDA and CDR2 is SQIVND (reference sequence). With V trimmed by 4 bases and J by 5 bases, 5 bases remained unmatched. This CDR3 contains 14 residues. DNA for the CDR3: TGTGCCAGTAGTAAGACAACAGGGGATCAGCCCCAGCATTTT. Amino acid sequence: CASSKTTGDQPQHF.

The V and J genes are TRBV19 and TRBJ1-3, with D maybe TRBD1 (5 bases). Between the trimmed V and J ends, which lost 7 bases and 0 bases, there was a span of 10 bases. Per germline, CDR1 LNHDA and CDR2 SQIVND (reference sequence). The CDR3 has 14 residues. The CDR3, as DNA: TGTGCCAGTAAGGCAAGGGGCTCTGGAAACACCATATATTTT. The encoded protein is CASKARGSGNTIYF.